Listed below are T cell receptor beta chains from one sample, sequenced in a study of T cell responses to AZD1222 COVID-19 vaccine. The method was immunoSEQ multiplex PCR; TCRdb's version includes in-frame clones alone and lacks a portion of them. The sample yields 85,000 to 130,000 clones, about 89% seen once. This specimen consisted of peripheral blood, obtained on day 0 of AZD1222 vaccination. Receptors originate from an adult in good health. Each CDR3 is given with its conserved first and last residue.

v_call cdr3_aa
TRBV3-1/TRBV3-2 CASSQVGGGYGYTF
TRBV7-9 CASSQIGGGGTEAFF
TRBV5-1 CASSGKVSYNEQFF
TRBV19 CASSVTGARGSPLHF
TRBV10-1 CASSAPGMGETQYF
TRBV3-1/TRBV3-2 CASSTEQGAYADTQYF
TRBV7-2 CASSLAGTANTEAFF
TRBV7-6 CATSRPVQGYEAFF
TRBV7-8 CASSLDMVASGNTGELFF
TRBV7-9 CASNSQGFRYEQYF
TRBV21-1 CASSKAWGGQETQYF
TRBV7-8 CASSPPMNSETQYF
TRBV30 CAWSPPTSSYNSPLHF
TRBV2 CASASYNEQFF
TRBV6-5 CASREGQGAGYGYTF
TRBV7-3 CASSFSGGNYNEQFF
TRBV6-1 CASSDSGTGNQPQHF
TRBV16 CASSLRVGTQPQHF